The 32 T cell receptor beta chains below were found in one sample sequenced in a study of identical twins. MiXCR, run by TCRdb on the 5' RACE reads, gives a single entry per CDR3 protein. This sample has about 570,000 distinct CDR3 sequences, with 7.5% to 10% found just once. These same data were also listed under a study on yellow fever vaccine responses in identical twins.

The sequenced sample consisted of PBMCs. All receptors derive from a woman aged 18-30 years in good health.

This clonotype was picked up a small number of times. The chain carries TRBV7-8 and TRBJ2-7; a possible D gene is TRBD2 (5 bases). CDR3 size: 16 residues. The germline gives CDR1 SGHVS, CDR2 FQNEAQ. V dropped 5 bases and J dropped 0 bases, with 17 bases sitting between them. The DNA of the CDR3 is TGTGCCAGCAGCCAAGACGGGCTTACTAGCTCCTACGAGCAGTACTTC. Its protein is CASSQDGLTSSYEQYF.

This clonotype was detected only a few times. The chain has TRBV7-8 and TRBJ2-7; 7 bases fit TRBD2. This CDR3 spans 15 amino acids. V lost 0 bases and J lost 2; bases outside the gene matches: 4. Germline V gene lookup returns CDR1 SGHVS and CDR2 FQNEAQ. The CDR3 loop is CASSLAGGTTYEQYF. The CDR3, as DNA: TGTGCCAGCAGCTTAGCCGGGGGGACCACCTACGAGCAGTACTTC. Looking up the rest from reference TRBV7-8 and TRBJ2-7 gives the full variable domain: GAGVSQSPRYKVAKRGQDVALRCDPISGHVSLFWYQQALGQGPEFLTYFQNEAQLDKSGLPSDRFFAERPEGSVSTLKIQRTQQEDSAVYLCASSLAGGTTYEQYFGPGTRLTVT.

This clonotype was seen only a few times. V gene TRBV2 combines with J gene TRBJ2-2; D possibly corresponds to TRBD2 (5 bases). Trimming cost V 4 bases and J 2 bases, with 11 bases left between them. Germline V lookup: CDR1 SNHLY, CDR2 FYNNEI. CDR3 length equals 15 residues. CDR3 nucleotides: TGTGCCAGCAGTGCTGAGGGCCTTAACACCGGGGAGCTGTTTTTT. Its protein product is CASSAEGLNTGELFF. The variable domain in full, completed from reference TRBV2 and TRBJ2-2, reads EPEVTQTPSHQVTQMGQEVILRCVPISNHLYFYWYRQILGQKVEFLVSFYNNEISEKSEIFDDQFSVERPDGSNFTLKIRSTKLEDSAMYFCASSAEGLNTGELFFGEGSRLTVL.

The chain combines TRBV5-6 with TRBJ2-3; TRBD2 might be the D (6 bases). This CDR3 contains 17 residues. Trimming left V 6 bases short and J 2 bases short, with 22 bases between. Germline lookup yields CDR1 SGHDT and CDR2 YYEEEE. CDR3 coding DNA: TGTGCCAGCACCACGTTAGGATCGGGACTCAACACAGATACGCAGTATTTT. Translating it yields CASTTLGSGLNTDTQYF.

This clonotype was seen repeatedly, ten times or more. The rearrangement joins TRBV4-3 to TRBJ2-3, with D tentatively TRBD1 or TRBD2 (5 bases each). Trimming took off 0 bases at V and 2 bases at J, with 15 bases between the two ends. This CDR3 spans 17 amino acids. CDR1 and CDR2 from the germline V gene are LGHNA and YSLEER. The CDR3 coding sequence is TGCGCCAGCAGCCAAGAAGGGACCCCAGGCCTCACAGATACGCAGTATTTT. This encodes CASSQEGTPGLTDTQYF.

V and J are TRBV7-9 and TRBJ1-2; the D is unclear. CDR3 length: 12 amino acids. Trimming cost V 5 bases and J 6 bases, with 10 bases left between them. CDR1 SEHNR and CDR2 FQNEAQ come from the germline V gene (reference sequence). CDR3 residues: CASSDDLHGYTF. CDR3 DNA: TGTGCCAGCAGCGATGACTTGCATGGCTACACCTTC.

This clonotype has a handful of counts. The V gene is TRBV12-3 or TRBV12-4, the J gene TRBJ2-7; possible D gene TRBD2, 6 bases. There are 15 residues in the CDR3. Trimming removed 6 bases at V and 2 bases at J, with 17 bases between. For the CDR3, the DNA is TGTGCCAGCAGCCCATCACGATTAGCGGCCTACGAGCAGTACTTC. Translating gives CASSPSRLAAYEQYF.

The table lists this clonotype with a few counts. This rearrangement joins TRBV9 to TRBJ1-1; no clear D gene. The CDR3 sequence is 14 residues long. Germline lookup yields CDR1 SGDLS and CDR2 YYNGEE. The germline V and J ends were trimmed by 0 bases and 2 bases, with 8 bases remaining between them. This CDR3 is CASSVAGANTEAFF. Written as DNA, the CDR3 is TGTGCCAGCAGCGTAGCGGGAGCCAACACTGAAGCTTTCTTT.

This clonotype was seen more than once but under ten times. V and J are TRBV27 and TRBJ2-2; TRBD2 matches 12 bases. Trimming cost V 3 bases and J 0 bases; bases outside gene matches: 2. Germline CDR1 reads MNHEY; CDR2 reads SMNVEV (reference sequence). The CDR3 runs to 17 residues. In DNA form, the CDR3 reads TGTGCCAGCAGTTTGACTAGCGGGGGCCCGAACACCGGGGAGCTGTTTTTT. Residues: CASSLTSGGPNTGELFF.

This clonotype has just a few counts. This chain joins TRBV5-5 and TRBJ2-2; tentative D call: TRBD2 (7 bases). The CDR3 extends over 15 amino acids. Germline loops: CDR1 SGHKS, CDR2 YYEKEE (reference sequence). Between the trimmed V and J ends, which lost 0 bases and 4 bases, there was a span of 10 bases. CDR3 in DNA: TGTGCCAGCAGCTTGGTACGGGGGGCCACCGGGGAGCTGTTTTTT. Translating gives CASSLVRGATGELFF.

This clonotype was observed a few times. V usage is TRBV28 and J usage is TRBJ1-1; 8 nucleotides align to TRBD1. This CDR3 has 15 amino acids. CDR1 and CDR2 from the germline V gene are MDHEN and SYDVKM. With 3 bases clipped from V and 0 bases from J, the junction kept 3 bases outside the gene matches. CDR3 nucleotide sequence: TGTGCCAGCAGTTTGGGACAGGAGGTGAACACTGAAGCTTTCTTT. Its translation is CASSLGQEVNTEAFF. Full variable domain (missing parts from reference TRBV28 and TRBJ1-1): DVKVTQSSRYLVKRTGEKVFLECVQDMDHENMFWYRQDPGLGLRLIYFSYDVKMKEKGDIPEGYSVSREKKERFSLILESASTNQTSMYLCASSLGQEVNTEAFFGQGTRLTVV.

This clonotype was detected only a few times. This rearrangement joins TRBV4-1 to TRBJ2-1, with 7 positions matching TRBD2. V was clipped by 3 bases and J by 10 bases; unmatched bases: 3. The germline CDR1 and CDR2 sequences are MGHRA and YSYEKL. The CDR3 loop spans 12 amino acids. The CDR3 loop reads CASSQGLPEQFF. CDR3 sequence (DNA): TGCGCCAGCAGCCAGGGACTACCAGAGCAGTTCTTC.

This clonotype was seen ten or more times. Relative to the germline gene, one junction end is altered; a read error may explain this. The chain joins TRBV7-9 to TRBJ2-7, with 8 bases that match TRBD2. The CDR3 contains 14 residues. Germline CDR1 is SEHNR and CDR2 is FQNEAQ (reference sequence). The DNA for the CDR3 is TGTGCCAGCAGCGTAGCGGGATGGTCCTACGAGCAGTACTTC. This gives the protein CASSVAGWSYEQYF.

This clonotype was detected only a few times. The J gene is TRBJ2-1, the V gene TRBV5-1; perhaps TRBD2 as D (5 bases). The germline V gene encodes CDR1 SGHRS and CDR2 YFSETQ. Between the trimmed V and J ends, which lost 7 bases and 9 bases, there was a span of 11 bases. This CDR3 comprises 11 residues. The CDR3, as DNA: TGCGCCAGCCGCCTACTAGGTGAGCAGTTCTTC. Translation: CASRLLGEQFF.

This clonotype was found a few times. This chain connects TRBV20-1 to TRBJ2-3; weak D call: TRBD2 (7 bases). V dropped 7 bases and J dropped 2 bases, with 13 bases sitting between them. The CDR3 totals 13 residues. Per germline, CDR1 DFQATT and CDR2 SNEGSKA (reference sequence). The CDR3 nucleotides are TGCAGTGAACGGGGGGCCTCCACAGATACGCAGTATTTT. This translates into CSERGASTDTQYF.

This clonotype was observed many times. The V gene is TRBV25-1, the J gene TRBJ2-5; a weak D match, TRBD2 (6 bases). Germline V CDR1 and CDR2: MGHDK, SYGVNS. Trimming stripped 4 bases from V and 2 bases from J, with 14 bases between. The CDR3 sequence is 15 residues long. This CDR3 is CASSAVGRQQETQYF. CDR3 nucleotides: TGTGCCAGCAGTGCGGTAGGGAGGCAACAAGAGACCCAGTACTTC. The whole variable domain, remainder taken from reference TRBV25-1 and TRBJ2-5, is EADIYQTPRYLVIGTGKKITLECSQTMGHDKMYWYQQDPGMELHLIHYSYGVNSTEKGDLSSESTVSRIRTEHFPLTLESARPSHTSQYLCASSAVGRQQETQYFGPGTRLLVL.

This sequence joins TRBV10-2 and TRBJ2-3; D is unclear. Trimming stripped 1 base from V and 4 bases from J, with 9 bases between. The CDR3 spans 14 residues. Germline V gene data show CDR1 as WSHSY and CDR2 as SAAADI. CDR3 DNA sequence: TGCGCCAGCAGTGAGTGGAAAGACCCAGATACGCAGTATTTT. It specifies CASSEWKDPDTQYF.

The rearrangement links TRBV6-1 to TRBJ2-1, with D possibly being TRBD1 (5 bases). This CDR3 region has 13 residues. The V and J ends lost 5 bases and 6 bases respectively, with 11 bases between them. Germline CDR1 and CDR2: MNHNS and SASEGT. The chain's CDR3 is CASSTLGANEQFF. CDR3 coding DNA: TGTGCCAGCAGTACCCTAGGGGCCAATGAGCAGTTCTTC.

In its sample, this clonotype was seen a few times. The chain is built from TRBV20-1 and TRBJ2-5; 8 bases map to TRBD1. CDR3 length equals 15 residues. Trimming took 6 bases from V and 4 from J; bases not matched to a gene: 13. Germline assignment: CDR1 DFQATT and CDR2 SNEGSKA (reference sequence). CDR3 sequence reads: CSATRDRKPLETQYF. The CDR3, as DNA: TGCAGTGCCACCCGGGACAGGAAGCCACTAGAGACCCAGTACTTC.

Only a few counts were recorded for this clonotype. The chain recombines TRBV6-2 or TRBV6-3 with TRBJ2-3, with a tentative D call TRBD1 (5 bases). This CDR3 is built from 16 residues. V dropped 6 bases and J dropped 0 bases, with 16 bases sitting between them. The V gene's germline CDR1 is MNHEY and CDR2 SVGEGT. The CDR3 is CASRTPQGTSTDTQYF. The CDR3 coding sequence is TGTGCCAGCAGAACCCCGCAGGGCACTAGCACAGATACGCAGTATTTT.

Only a few counts were recorded for this clonotype. V is TRBV7-9 and J is TRBJ2-5; D not certain. Germline V gene lookup returns CDR1 SEHNR and CDR2 FQNEAQ (reference sequence). Trimming cost V 0 bases and J 4 bases, with 9 bases left between them. The CDR3 runs to 14 residues. The CDR3 DNA reads as TGTGCCAGCAGCTTAGCGGCCGGGTTAGAGACCCAGTACTTC. Encoded protein: CASSLAAGLETQYF.

The chain links TRBV30 to TRBJ2-3; D may be TRBD1 or TRBD2 (5 bases each). Germline V gene data show CDR1 as GTSNPN and CDR2 as SVGIG (reference sequence). The CDR3 runs to 14 residues. The germline V and J ends were trimmed by 0 bases and 2 bases, with 9 bases remaining between them. CDR3 in amino acids: CAWSVLGVTDTQYF. The CDR3 DNA is TGTGCCTGGAGTGTACTGGGGGTCACAGATACGCAGTATTTT.

This clonotype was observed at least ten times. This chain links TRBV5-1 with TRBJ2-1; TRBD2 aligns across 10 bases. Per the germline V gene, CDR1 is SGHRS and CDR2 is YFSETQ. This CDR3 has 14 residues. V lost 2 bases, J lost 5 bases, and 1 base stayed unmatched. CDR3 nucleotides: TGCGCCAGCAGCTTTAGCGGGAGGCACAATGAGCAGTTCTTC. As protein: CASSFSGRHNEQFF.

Of note for this clonotype: Germline and junction disagree at one end, which may indicate a read error. This chain links TRBV7-2 with TRBJ2-1; D is undetermined. The germline V gene has CDR1 SGHTA and CDR2 FQGNSA. The length of the CDR3 is 11 residues. DNA for the CDR3: TGTGCCAGCAGCGCCCTTGGACCCTCACTCTTC. Its protein is CASSALGPSLF.

J is TRBJ2-3 and V is TRBV29-1; 12 nucleotides align to TRBD2. The V and J ends lost 6 bases and 0 bases, in that order; junction bases with no gene match: 10. Germline loops: CDR1 SQVTM, CDR2 ANQGSEA. The CDR3 has 17 amino acids. The CDR3 is CSVARLAGAQSTDTQYF. CDR3 nucleotide sequence: TGCAGCGTCGCCAGACTAGCGGGAGCACAAAGCACAGATACGCAGTATTTT.

This clonotype was recorded a few times. Mismatch with germline at one junction end may stem from a read error. The gene calls are TRBV20-1 and TRBJ2-5; D might be TRBD1 (5 bases). This CDR3 is built from 12 residues. CDR1 and CDR2 (germline): DFQATT, SNEGSKA (reference sequence). The CDR3 DNA sequence: TGCAGTGCCGACAGCATACAAGAGACTCAGTACTTC. Translation: CSADSIQETQYF.

This clonotype was seen a few times. The chain is built from TRBV6-1 and TRBJ2-1; 8 bases match TRBD2. The V gene end was trimmed by 5 bases and the J gene end by 7 bases; junction bases not matched to a gene: 7. The CDR3 loop spans 14 amino acids. Germline V lookup: CDR1 MNHNS, CDR2 SASEGT. Here the CDR3 reads CASSLSSGQNEQFF. The CDR3 DNA is TGTGCCAGCAGTCTGTCTAGCGGGCAAAATGAGCAGTTCTTC.

V and J are TRBV10-3 and TRBJ2-7, with TRBD2 matching 14 bases. This CDR3 has 16 amino acids. The V and J ends lost 3 bases and 10 bases, in that order; junction bases with no gene match: 11. The germline CDR1 and CDR2 sequences are ENHRY and SYGVKD. CDR3 region: CAISDDEGLAGVSQYF. CDR3 sequence (DNA): TGTGCCATCAGTGACGATGAGGGACTAGCGGGGGTTTCCCAGTACTTC.

In its sample, this clonotype was seen many times. This chain links TRBV12-3 or TRBV12-4 with TRBJ2-1, with 7 bases matching TRBD2. The J segment lost 5 bases and the V segment lost 3 bases, leaving 7 bases of the junction unmatched. CDR3 size: 15 residues. Here the CDR3 reads CASSFNLAADNEQFF. The CDR3 DNA is TGTGCCAGCAGTTTCAACCTAGCGGCAGACAATGAGCAGTTCTTC.

This rearrangement joins TRBV20-1 to TRBJ2-7; 10 positions agree with TRBD2. The CDR3 is 13 residues long. V lost 6 bases to trimming and J lost 0 bases; unmatched junction nucleotides: 2. CDR1 and CDR2 (germline): DFQATT, SNEGSKA (reference sequence). The CDR3 region is CSAGLADSYEQYF. The CDR3 DNA follows: TGCAGTGCCGGACTAGCGGACTCCTACGAGCAGTACTTC.

This clonotype was found many times. The V gene is TRBV4-1, the J gene TRBJ2-7; the D gene is possibly TRBD2 (5 bases). The V gene's germline CDR1 is MGHRA and CDR2 YSYEKL. Trimming left V 3 bases short and J 7 bases short, with 16 bases between. This CDR3 has 14 residues. CDR3 nucleotides: TGCGCCAGCAGCCAGGGAGACTTCTTAGGGGAGCAGTACTTC. This codes for CASSQGDFLGEQYF.

The chain joins TRBV11-2 to TRBJ2-3, with 10 bases matching TRBD2. After removal of 3 bases from V and 6 bases from J, the junction contained 9 bases not matched to a gene. The CDR3 is made up of 16 amino acids. CDR1 is SGHAT and CDR2 is FQNNGV in the germline V gene. The CDR3 DNA follows: TGTGCCAGCAGCTTGGAGCTAGCGGGGGCATGGGATACGCAGTATTTT. This encodes CASSLELAGAWDTQYF.